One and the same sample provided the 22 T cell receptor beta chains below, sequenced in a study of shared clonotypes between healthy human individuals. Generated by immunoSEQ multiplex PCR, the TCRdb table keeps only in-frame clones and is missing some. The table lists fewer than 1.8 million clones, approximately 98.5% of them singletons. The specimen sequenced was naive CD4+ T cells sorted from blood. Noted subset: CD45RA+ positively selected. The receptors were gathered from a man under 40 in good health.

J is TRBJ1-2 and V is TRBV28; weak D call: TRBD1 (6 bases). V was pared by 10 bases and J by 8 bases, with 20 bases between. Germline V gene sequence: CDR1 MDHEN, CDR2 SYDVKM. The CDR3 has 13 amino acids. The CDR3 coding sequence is TGTGCCACCAGGGAGGGGGGTTTTTCGGGCTACACCTTC. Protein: CATREGGFSGYTF.

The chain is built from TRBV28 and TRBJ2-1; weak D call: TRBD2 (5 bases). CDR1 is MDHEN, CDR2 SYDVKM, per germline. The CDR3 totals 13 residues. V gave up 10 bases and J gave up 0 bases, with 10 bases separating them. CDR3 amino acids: CATTRSSYNEQFF. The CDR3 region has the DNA TGTGCCACCACTAGATCCTCCTACAATGAGCAGTTCTTC.

CDR3 sequence (DNA): TGTGCCAGCAGCGGGTCTAGCGGGGCTCGGGATACGCAGTATTTT. It is translated as CASSGSSGARDTQYF. This chain connects TRBV11-3 to TRBJ2-3, with TRBD2 matching over 9 bases. Germline V gene lookup returns CDR1 SGHNT and CDR2 YENEEA. With 5 bases clipped from V and 6 bases from J, the junction kept 9 bases outside the gene matches. The CDR3 loop spans 15 amino acids.

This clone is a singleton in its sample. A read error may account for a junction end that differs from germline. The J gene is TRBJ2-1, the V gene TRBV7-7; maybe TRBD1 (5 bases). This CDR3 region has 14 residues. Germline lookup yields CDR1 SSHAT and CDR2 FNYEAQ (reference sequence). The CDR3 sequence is CASSLGVGYNEQFF. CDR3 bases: TGTGCTAGCAGCTTAGGGGTAGGGTACAATGAGCAGTTCTTC.

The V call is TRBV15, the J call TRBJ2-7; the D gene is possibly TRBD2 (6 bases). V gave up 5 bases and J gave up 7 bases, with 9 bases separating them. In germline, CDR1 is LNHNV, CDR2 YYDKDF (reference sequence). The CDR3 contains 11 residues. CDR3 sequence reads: CATSRRGEQYF. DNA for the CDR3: TGTGCCACCAGCCGCCGGGGGGAGCAGTACTTC. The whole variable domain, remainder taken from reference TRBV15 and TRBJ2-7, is DAMVIQNPRYQVTQFGKPVTLSCSQTLNHNVMYWYQQKSSQAPKLLFHYYDKDFNNEADTPDNFQSRRPNTSFCFLDIRSPGLGDTAMYLCATSRRGEQYFGPGTRLTVT.

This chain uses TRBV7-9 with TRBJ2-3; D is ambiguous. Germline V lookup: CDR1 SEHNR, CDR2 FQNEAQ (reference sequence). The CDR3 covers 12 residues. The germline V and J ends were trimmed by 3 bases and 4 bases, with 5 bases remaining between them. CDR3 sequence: CASSFLPDTQYF. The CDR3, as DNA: TGTGCCAGCAGCTTTTTGCCAGATACGCAGTATTTT.

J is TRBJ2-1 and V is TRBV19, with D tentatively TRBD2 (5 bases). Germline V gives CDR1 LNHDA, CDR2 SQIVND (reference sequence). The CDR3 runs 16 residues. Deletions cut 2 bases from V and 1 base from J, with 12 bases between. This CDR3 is CASSIQSGMSYNEQFF. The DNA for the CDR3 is TGTGCCAGTAGTATACAATCGGGGATGTCCTACAATGAGCAGTTCTTC.

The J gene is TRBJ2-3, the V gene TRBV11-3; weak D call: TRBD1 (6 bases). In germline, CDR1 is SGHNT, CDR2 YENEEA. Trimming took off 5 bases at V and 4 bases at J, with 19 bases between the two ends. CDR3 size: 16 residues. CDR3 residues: CASSGRSNWGPDTQYF. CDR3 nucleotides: TGTGCCAGCAGCGGTCGATCGAATTGGGGGCCAGATACGCAGTATTTT.

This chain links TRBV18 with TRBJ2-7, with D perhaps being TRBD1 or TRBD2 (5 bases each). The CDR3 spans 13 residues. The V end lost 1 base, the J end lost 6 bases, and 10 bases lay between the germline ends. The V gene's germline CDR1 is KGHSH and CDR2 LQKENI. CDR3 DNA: TGTGCCAGCTCACCACAATATGGGACCGAGCAGTACTTC. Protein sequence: CASSPQYGTEQYF.

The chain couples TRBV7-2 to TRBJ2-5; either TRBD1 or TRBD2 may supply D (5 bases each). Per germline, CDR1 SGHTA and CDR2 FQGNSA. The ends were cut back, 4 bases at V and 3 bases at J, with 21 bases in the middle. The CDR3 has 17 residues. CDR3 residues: CASSSSSKGQGKETQYF. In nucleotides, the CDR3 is TGTGCCAGCAGCTCCTCTAGCAAAGGGCAGGGAAAAGAGACCCAGTACTTC.

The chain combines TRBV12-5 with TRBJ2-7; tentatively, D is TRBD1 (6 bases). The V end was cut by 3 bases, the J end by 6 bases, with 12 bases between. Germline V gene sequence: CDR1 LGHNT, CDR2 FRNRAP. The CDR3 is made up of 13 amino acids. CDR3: CASGLGRGSEQYF. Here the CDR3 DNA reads TGTGCTAGTGGTTTAGGCAGGGGATCCGAGCAGTACTTC. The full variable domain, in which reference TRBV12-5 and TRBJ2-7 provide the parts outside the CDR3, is DARVTQTPRHKVTEMGQEVTMRCQPILGHNTVFWYRQTMMQGLELLAYFRNRAPLDDSGMPKDRFSAEMPDATLATLKIQPSEPRDSAVYFCASGLGRGSEQYFGPGTRLTVT.

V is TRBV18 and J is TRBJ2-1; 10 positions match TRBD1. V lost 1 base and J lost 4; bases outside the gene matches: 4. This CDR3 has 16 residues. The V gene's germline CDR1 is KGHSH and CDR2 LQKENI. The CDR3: CASSPLTGGLYNEQFF. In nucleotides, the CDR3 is TGTGCCAGCTCACCACTGACAGGGGGCTTATACAATGAGCAGTTCTTC.

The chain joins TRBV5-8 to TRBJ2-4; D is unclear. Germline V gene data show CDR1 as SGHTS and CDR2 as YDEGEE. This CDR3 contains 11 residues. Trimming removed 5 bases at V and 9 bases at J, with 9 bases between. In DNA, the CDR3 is TGTGCCAGCAGTACGATGGTCATTCAGTACTTC. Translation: CASSTMVIQYF.

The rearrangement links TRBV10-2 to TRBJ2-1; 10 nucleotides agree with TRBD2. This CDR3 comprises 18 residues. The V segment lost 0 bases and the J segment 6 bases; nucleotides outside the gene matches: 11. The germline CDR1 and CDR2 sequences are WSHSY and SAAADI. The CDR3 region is CASSESPRLSGRANEQFF. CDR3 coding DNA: TGCGCCAGCAGTGAGTCCCCCCGACTGAGCGGGAGGGCCAATGAGCAGTTCTTC.

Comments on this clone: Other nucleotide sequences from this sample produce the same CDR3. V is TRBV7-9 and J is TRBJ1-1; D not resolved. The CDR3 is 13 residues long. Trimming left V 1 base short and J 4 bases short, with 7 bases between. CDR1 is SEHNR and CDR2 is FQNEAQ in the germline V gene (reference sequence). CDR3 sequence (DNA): TGTGCCAGCAGCTTAGAAGAGGGCACTGAAGCTTTCTTT. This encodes CASSLEEGTEAFF.

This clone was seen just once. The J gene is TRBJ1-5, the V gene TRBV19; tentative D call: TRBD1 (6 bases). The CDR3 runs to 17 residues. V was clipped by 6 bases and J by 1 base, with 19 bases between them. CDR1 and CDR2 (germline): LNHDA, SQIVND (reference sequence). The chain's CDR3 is CASRTFGGGASNQPQHF. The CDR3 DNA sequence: TGTGCCAGTAGGACCTTTGGTGGGGGCGCGAGCAATCAGCCCCAGCATTTT.

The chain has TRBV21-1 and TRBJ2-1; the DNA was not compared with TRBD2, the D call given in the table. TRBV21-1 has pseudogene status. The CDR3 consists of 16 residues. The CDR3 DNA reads TGTGCCAGCAGCAAATTAGCGACTAGCGGAGACAATGAGCAGTTCTTC. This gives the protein CASSKLATSGDNEQFF.

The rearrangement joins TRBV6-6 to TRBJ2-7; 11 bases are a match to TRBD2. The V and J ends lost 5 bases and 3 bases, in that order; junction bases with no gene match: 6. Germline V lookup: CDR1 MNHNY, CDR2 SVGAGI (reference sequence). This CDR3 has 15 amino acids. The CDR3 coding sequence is TGTGCCAGCAGTCCCCCCGGGACTAGCGGCTACGAGCAGTACTTC. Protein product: CASSPPGTSGYEQYF.

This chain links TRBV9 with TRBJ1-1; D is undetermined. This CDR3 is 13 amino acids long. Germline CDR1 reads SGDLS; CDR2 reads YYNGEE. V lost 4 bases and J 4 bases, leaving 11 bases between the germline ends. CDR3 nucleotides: TGTGCCAGCAGCCCAGGTTATACCACTGAAGCTTTCTTT. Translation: CASSPGYTTEAFF.

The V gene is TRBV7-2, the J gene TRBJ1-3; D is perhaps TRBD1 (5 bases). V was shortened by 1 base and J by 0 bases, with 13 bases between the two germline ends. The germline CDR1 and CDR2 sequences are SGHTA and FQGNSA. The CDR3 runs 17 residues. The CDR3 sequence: CASSLGLTGVSGNTIYF. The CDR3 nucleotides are TGTGCCAGCAGCTTAGGGTTGACGGGGGTCTCTGGAAACACCATATATTTT.

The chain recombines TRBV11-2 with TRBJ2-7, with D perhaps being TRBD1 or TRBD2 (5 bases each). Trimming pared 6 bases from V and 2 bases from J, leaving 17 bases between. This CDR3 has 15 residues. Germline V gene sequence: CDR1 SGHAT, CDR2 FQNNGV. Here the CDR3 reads CASSHNRDPTYEQYF. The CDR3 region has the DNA TGTGCCAGCAGTCATAACCGGGACCCAACCTACGAGCAGTACTTC.

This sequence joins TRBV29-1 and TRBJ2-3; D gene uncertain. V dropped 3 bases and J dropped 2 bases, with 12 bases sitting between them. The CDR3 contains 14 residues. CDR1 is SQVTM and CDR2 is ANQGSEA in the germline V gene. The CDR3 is CSVDRLSDTDTQYF. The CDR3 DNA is TGCAGCGTTGATCGGCTTTCCGACACAGATACGCAGTATTTT.